This T cell receptor beta chain emerged from a study of blood T cell repertoires in COVID-19. Study at large: The United States, Italy and Spain supplied acute and convalescent COVID-19 samples. T cells, B-cell-depleted T cells, or PBMCs supplied cDNA or gDNA.

Germline loops: CDR1 GTSNPN, CDR2 SVGIG (reference sequence). With 5 bases clipped from V and 9 bases from J, the junction kept 10 bases outside the gene matches. This CDR3 spans 14 amino acids. Seattle cases were enrolled at active infection and followed longitudinally. In the authors' workflow: Amplification with reference gene primers provided the estimates of nucleated cell counts. Measured with immunoSEQ multiplex PCR; TCRdb has only the in-frame clones, and not every one. V and J calls plus clone size are reproduced from that table; the DNA served to infer D and trimming. In the table there are approximately 300,000 clones, around 81% of which are singletons.

V is TRBV30 and J is TRBJ2-3; 11 nucleotides agree with TRBD2. This clonotype was obtained from an older person with COVID-19, enrolled during active disease. The sample consisted of peripheral blood. The CDR3 spells CAWEILAGGGTQYF. Here the CDR3 DNA reads TGTGCCTGGGAAATTCTAGCGGGAGGAGGCACGCAGTATTTT.